Listed here are 10 T cell receptor beta chains from one sample, sequenced in a study of T cell changes during pregnancy in multiple sclerosis. Only in-frame clones appear in the TCRdb table, and some are missing; sequencing was by immunoSEQ multiplex PCR. The sample has tens of thousands of clones, about 92% seen once; the top ten hold around 2.8%. Material: peripheral blood, obtained in the second trimester of pregnancy. The receptor source for this set is a female donor in good health, enrolled as a control in a pregnancy study.

The chain employs TRBV5-1 and TRBJ1-1; D perhaps matches TRBD1 (6 bases). Germline values: CDR1 SGHRS, CDR2 YFSETQ. This CDR3 spans 14 amino acids. The ends were cut back, 5 bases at V and 4 bases at J, with 15 bases in the middle. The CDR3 DNA reads as TGCGCCAGCAGGCTTATAGGCAGGGGCACTGAAGCTTTCTTT. This codes for CASRLIGRGTEAFF.

The V call is TRBV5-1, the J call TRBJ2-7; 7 positions agree with TRBD2. The CDR3 spans 14 residues. The trim removed 3 bases at V and 6 bases at J, leaving 9 bases unmatched. Germline V gene lookup returns CDR1 SGHRS and CDR2 YFSETQ. Here the CDR3 reads CASSWRGGPSEQYF. Written as DNA, the CDR3 is TGCGCCAGCAGCTGGAGGGGAGGGCCATCCGAGCAGTACTTC.

The V gene is TRBV29-1, the J gene TRBJ2-5, with 9 positions matching TRBD1. Germline V gives CDR1 SQVTM, CDR2 ANQGSEA. V was pared by 3 bases and J by 5 bases, with 7 bases of the junction left unmatched. This CDR3 contains 14 residues. In nucleotides, the CDR3 is TGCAGCGTTGACCGTGACAGGGGGTGGGAGACCCAGTACTTC. It yields the protein CSVDRDRGWETQYF.

This chain links TRBV10-3 with TRBJ2-5, with D maybe TRBD1 (5 bases). Germline CDR1 ENHRY, CDR2 SYGVKD. Deletions cut 5 bases from V and 7 bases from J, with 14 bases between. The length of the CDR3 is 13 residues. This chain's CDR3 is CAISFDSRRTQYF. CDR3 coding DNA: TGTGCCATCAGTTTTGACAGCCGCCGGACCCAGTACTTC.

The chain uses TRBV30 and TRBJ1-2; no clear D. Trimming removed 0 bases from V and 4 bases from J, with 12 bases in between. The CDR3 extends over 14 amino acids. From germline, CDR1 is GTSNPN and CDR2 SVGIG (reference sequence). DNA of the CDR3: TGTGCCTGGAGTGTCGGCCCGGCAGGCTATGGCTACACCTTC. Translating gives CAWSVGPAGYGYTF.

This chain links TRBV7-9 with TRBJ2-3, with 9 bases that match TRBD2. The CDR3 runs 15 residues. The V and J ends lost 1 base and 2 bases, in that order; junction bases with no gene match: 1. The germline V gene has CDR1 SEHNR and CDR2 FQNEAQ (reference sequence). CDR3 amino acids: CASSLVAGVTDTQYF. The CDR3 DNA reads as TGTGCCAGCAGCTTAGTAGCGGGGGTCACAGATACGCAGTATTTT.

The chain couples TRBV4-2 to TRBJ1-2; D is possibly TRBD1 (5 bases). This CDR3 has 16 residues. Germline CDR1 reads LGHNA; CDR2 reads YNFKEQ. The germline V and J ends were trimmed by 0 bases and 5 bases, with 16 bases remaining between them. This CDR3 reads CASSQDDDSGLYGYTF. CDR3 in DNA: TGTGCCAGCAGCCAAGATGACGACAGCGGGCTGTATGGCTACACCTTC.

This clone was detected once. The V call is TRBV7-9, the J call TRBJ2-7, with TRBD2 identical over 16 bases. CDR1 and CDR2 (germline): SEHNR, FQNEAQ (reference sequence). Trimming took 5 bases from V and 6 from J; bases not matched to a gene: 4. The CDR3 totals 15 residues. CDR3 DNA: TGTGCCAGCAGCCCGGGACTAGCGGGAGGGCGCGAGCAGTACTTC. Amino acids: CASSPGLAGGREQYF.

The gene calls are TRBV7-9 and TRBJ1-4, with a tentative D call TRBD1 (5 bases). The CDR3 totals 17 residues. V was trimmed by 0 bases and J by 2 bases, leaving 13 bases between them. The V gene's germline CDR1 is SEHNR and CDR2 FQNEAQ (reference sequence). CDR3 nucleotide sequence: TGTGCCAGCAGCTTAGCTGCTGGGGCCGATACTAATGAAAAACTGTTTTTT. It specifies CASSLAAGADTNEKLFF.

This sequence joins TRBV2 and TRBJ1-5, with D perhaps matching TRBD1 (6 bases). The V and J ends lost 2 bases and 9 bases respectively, with 20 bases between them. Per the germline V gene, CDR1 is SNHLY and CDR2 is FYNNEI. This CDR3 is 16 amino acids long. CDR3 residues: CASSEIVGGSPRPQHF. The DNA for the CDR3 is TGTGCCAGCAGTGAAATCGTTGGGGGCTCCCCCAGGCCCCAGCATTTT.